This TCR beta chain was recorded in a study of T cells after yellow fever vaccination. V shed 6 bases and J shed 1 base, with 15 bases lying between them. The germline CDR1 and CDR2 sequences are SQVTM and ANQGSEA. The CDR3 is 14 amino acids. TCRdb re-called the 5' RACE reads through MiXCR, storing one row per CDR3 protein. This repertoire shows 510,000 or so distinct CDR3 sequences, roughly a fifth found once; its top ten account for roughly an eighth. This clonotype was observed a handful of times. The source material was PBMCs, sampled 15 days after the yellow fever booster vaccination. This TCR came from a young man who received the YFV17D yellow fever vaccine. V and J are TRBV29-1 and TRBJ1-1; a possible D gene is TRBD1 (5 bases). The CDR3 reads CSVLPGLENTEAFF. Here the CDR3 DNA reads TGCAGCGTGTTACCGGGACTGGAGAACACTGAAGCTTTCTTT.